The entry below describes one T cell receptor (beta chain). Its antigen is still unknown. Sequencing took place on an Illumina HiSeq 2000. TCR beta cDNA libraries were prepared using 5'RACE template switching, which introduced a universal primer site and unique molecular identifiers. cDNA synthesis was primed from the TCR beta constant segment, followed by two successive PCR amplification steps. The authors processed their data as follows. Reads were demultiplexed and grouped by UMI with MIGEC, and clonotypes were assembled and quantified with MiTCR. To exclude erroneous sequences, any TCR cDNA sequence not supported by at least two reads was discarded. Downstream repertoire analysis used the tcR package, and clonotypes were matched across fractions by CDR3 nucleotide sequence plus V segment. VDJmatch was used to annotate antigen specificity against VDJdb, with one amino acid substitution in CDR3 permitted. After reprocessing by TCRdb, each CDR3 protein sequence is one entry, and no DNA is given. The authors' filters were not applied to this entry. This specimen's table enumerates around 470,000 distinct CDR3 sequences. The top ten clonotypes cover around 1.4% of the sample.

A commercial ELISA kit detecting HCMV-specific IgG in serum was used to determine HCMV serostatus. Ficoll density gradient centrifugation was used to isolate peripheral blood mononuclear cells from blood. This sample is drawn from a study of T cells expressing NK-cell markers (dated by TCRdb to between 2020 and 2021). Looking at the study overall: TCR beta-chain repertoires were profiled in sorted CD3+CD56+NKG2C+, CD3+CD56+NKG2C- and CD3+CD56-NKG2C+ T-cell subsets from fewer than 10 donors. Of the eight sequenced donors, seven were found to be HCMV-seropositive and one was found to be HCMV-seronegative. The study sequenced eight donors, all healthy volunteers chosen at random: three men and five women. Libraries were sequenced as 2 x 150 bp reads on Illumina HiSeq 2000/2500, MiSeq or NextSeq. Broader findings and caveats from the paper: In several donors, the dominant CD3+CD56+NKG2C+ clonotypes ranked among the top 10 CD8+ clonotypes, making up roughly 1.0-7.0% of CD8+ T cells. Those dominant clonotypes were again the most abundant among CD3+CD56-NKG2C+ cells in a few donors, at roughly 28.3-60.1%. Whether the expanded NKG2C-expressing T cell clones were specific for HCMV antigens remained unclear.

The CDR3 sequence holds 15 residues, the cysteine and phenylalanine included. DNA is not recorded here. CDR1 and CDR2 (SGHVS, FNYEAQ) derive from the germline V gene. The sequence derives from a woman between 45 and 60 years old in good health. Donor details come from another sample of the same person, matched by shared clones. Sequencing was carried out using blood T cells: a sorted CD56 or NKG2C T cell subset, CD4+ or CD8+ T cells, or bulk PBMC T cells (not recorded which). The rearrangement joined TRBV7-6 to TRBJ1-2. The CDR3: CASSPRGRVNYGYTF.